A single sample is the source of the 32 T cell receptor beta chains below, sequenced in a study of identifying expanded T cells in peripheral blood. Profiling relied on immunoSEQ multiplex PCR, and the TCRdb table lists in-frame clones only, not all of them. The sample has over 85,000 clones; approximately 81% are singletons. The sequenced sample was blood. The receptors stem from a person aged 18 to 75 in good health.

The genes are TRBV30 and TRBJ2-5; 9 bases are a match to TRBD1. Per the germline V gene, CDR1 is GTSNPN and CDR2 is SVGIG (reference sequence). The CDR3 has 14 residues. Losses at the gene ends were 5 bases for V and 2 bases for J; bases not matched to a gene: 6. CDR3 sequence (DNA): TGTGCCTGGGCGACAGGGGGAAAACAAGAGACCCAGTACTTC. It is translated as CAWATGGKQETQYF.

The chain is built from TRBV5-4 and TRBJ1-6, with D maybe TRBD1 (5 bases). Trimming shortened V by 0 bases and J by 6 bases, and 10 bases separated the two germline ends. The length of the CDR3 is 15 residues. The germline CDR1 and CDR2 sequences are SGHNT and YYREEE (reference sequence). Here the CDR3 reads CASSLGQGLNSPLHF. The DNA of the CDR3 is TGTGCCAGCAGCTTGGGTCAGGGCCTTAATTCACCCCTCCACTTT.

DNA for the CDR3: TGTGCCAGCAGCCTCGGACAGCTCAATCAGCCCCAGCATTTT. It encodes CASSLGQLNQPQHF. The V and J genes are TRBV7-9 and TRBJ1-5; TRBD1 is a possible D gene (6 bases). V gave up 5 bases and J gave up 3 bases, with 11 bases separating them. From germline, CDR1 is SEHNR and CDR2 FQNEAQ (reference sequence). This CDR3 has 14 residues.

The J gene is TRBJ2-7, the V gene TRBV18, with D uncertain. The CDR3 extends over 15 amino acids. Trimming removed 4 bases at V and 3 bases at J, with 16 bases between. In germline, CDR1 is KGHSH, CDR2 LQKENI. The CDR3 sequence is CASSLPTSVHYEQYF. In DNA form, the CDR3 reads TGTGCCAGCTCACTCCCAACTTCAGTTCACTACGAGCAGTACTTC.

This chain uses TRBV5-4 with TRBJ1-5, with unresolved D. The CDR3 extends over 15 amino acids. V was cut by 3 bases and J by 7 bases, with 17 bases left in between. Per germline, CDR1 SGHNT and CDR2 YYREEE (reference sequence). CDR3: CASSSGGGEGQPQHF. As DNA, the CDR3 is TGTGCCAGCAGCTCCGGAGGTGGGGAAGGGCAGCCCCAGCATTTT. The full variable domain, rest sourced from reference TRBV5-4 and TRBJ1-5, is ETGVTQSPTHLIKTRGQQVTLRCSSQSGHNTVSWYQQALGQGPQFIFQYYREEENGRGNFPPRFSGLQFPNYSSELNVNALELDDSALYLCASSSGGGEGQPQHFGDGTRLSIL.

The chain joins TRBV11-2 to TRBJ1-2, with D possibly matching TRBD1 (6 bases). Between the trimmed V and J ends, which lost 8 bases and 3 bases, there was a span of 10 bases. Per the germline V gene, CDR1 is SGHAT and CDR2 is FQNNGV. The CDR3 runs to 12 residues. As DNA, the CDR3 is TGTGCCAGCCGGGACACGCACTATGGCTACACCTTC. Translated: CASRDTHYGYTF. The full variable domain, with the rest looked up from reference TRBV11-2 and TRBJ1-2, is EAGVAQSPRYKIIEKRQSVAFWCNPISGHATLYWYQQILGQGPKLLIQFQNNGVVDDSQLPKDRFSAERLKGVDSTLKIQPAKLEDSAVYLCASRDTHYGYTFGSGTRLTVV.

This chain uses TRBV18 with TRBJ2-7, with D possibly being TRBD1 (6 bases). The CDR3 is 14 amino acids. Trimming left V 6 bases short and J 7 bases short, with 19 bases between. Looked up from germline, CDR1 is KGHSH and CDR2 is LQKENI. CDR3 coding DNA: TGTGCCAGCTCCGCCCCGGCAGGGGTGGGTGAGCAGTACTTC. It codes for CASSAPAGVGEQYF.

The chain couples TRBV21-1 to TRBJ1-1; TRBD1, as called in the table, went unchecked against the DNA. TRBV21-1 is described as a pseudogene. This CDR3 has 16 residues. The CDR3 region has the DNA TGTGCCAGCAGCAGACCGGGACAGGGGGACGACACTGAAGCTTTCTTT. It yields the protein CASSRPGQGDDTEAFF.

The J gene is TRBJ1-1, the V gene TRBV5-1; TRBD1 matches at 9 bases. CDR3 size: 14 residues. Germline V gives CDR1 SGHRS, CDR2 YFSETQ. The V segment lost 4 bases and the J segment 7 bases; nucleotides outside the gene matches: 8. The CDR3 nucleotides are TGCGCCAGCAGCAACCTACAGGGGGCAATTGAAGCTTTCTTT. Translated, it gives CASSNLQGAIEAFF.

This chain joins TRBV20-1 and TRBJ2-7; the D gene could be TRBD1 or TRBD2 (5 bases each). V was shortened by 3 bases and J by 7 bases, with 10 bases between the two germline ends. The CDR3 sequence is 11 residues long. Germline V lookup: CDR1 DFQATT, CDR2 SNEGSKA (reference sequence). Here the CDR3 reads CSASSREEQYF. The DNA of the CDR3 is TGCAGTGCTAGTTCCAGGGAGGAGCAGTACTTC.

The CDR3 loop reads CASSYQGQGLNEQFF. CDR3 coding DNA: TGTGCCAGCAGCTACCAGGGACAGGGGCTCAATGAGCAGTTCTTC. The chain couples TRBV11-3 to TRBJ2-1, with TRBD1 identical over 10 bases. V shed 4 bases, J shed 6 bases, and the junction held 6 bases outside the gene matches. The germline CDR1 and CDR2 sequences are SGHNT and YENEEA. The CDR3 has 15 amino acids.

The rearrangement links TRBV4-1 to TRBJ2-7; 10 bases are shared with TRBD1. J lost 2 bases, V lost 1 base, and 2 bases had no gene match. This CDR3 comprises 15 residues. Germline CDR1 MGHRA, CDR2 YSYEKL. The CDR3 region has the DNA TGCGCCAGCAGCCAAGGACAGGGGGCCCCCTACGAGCAGTACTTC. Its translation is CASSQGQGAPYEQYF.

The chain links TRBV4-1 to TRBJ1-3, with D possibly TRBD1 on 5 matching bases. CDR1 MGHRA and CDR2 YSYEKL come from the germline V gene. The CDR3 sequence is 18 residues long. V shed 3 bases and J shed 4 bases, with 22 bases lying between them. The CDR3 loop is CASSHEPLYGGSGNTIYF. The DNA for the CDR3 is TGCGCCAGCAGCCACGAACCTCTTTACGGGGGATCAGGAAACACCATATATTTT.

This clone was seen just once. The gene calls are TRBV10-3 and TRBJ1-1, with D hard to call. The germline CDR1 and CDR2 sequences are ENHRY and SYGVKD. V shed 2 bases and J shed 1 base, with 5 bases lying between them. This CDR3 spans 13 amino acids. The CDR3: CAISEVRNTEAFF. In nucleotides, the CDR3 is TGTGCCATCAGTGAGGTGAGGAACACTGAAGCTTTCTTT.

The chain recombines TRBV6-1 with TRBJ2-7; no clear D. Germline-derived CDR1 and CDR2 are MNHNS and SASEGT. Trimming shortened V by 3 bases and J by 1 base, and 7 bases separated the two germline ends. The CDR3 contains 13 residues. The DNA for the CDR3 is TGTGCCAGCAGTGAGAGAGGTTCCTACGAGCAGTACTTC. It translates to CASSERGSYEQYF.

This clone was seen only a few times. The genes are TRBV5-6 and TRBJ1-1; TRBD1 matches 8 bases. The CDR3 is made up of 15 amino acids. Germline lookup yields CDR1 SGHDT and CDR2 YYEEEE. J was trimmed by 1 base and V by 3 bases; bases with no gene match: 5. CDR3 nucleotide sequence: TGTGCCAGCAGCTCCACGACAGGGGCGAACACTGAAGCTTTCTTT. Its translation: CASSSTTGANTEAFF.

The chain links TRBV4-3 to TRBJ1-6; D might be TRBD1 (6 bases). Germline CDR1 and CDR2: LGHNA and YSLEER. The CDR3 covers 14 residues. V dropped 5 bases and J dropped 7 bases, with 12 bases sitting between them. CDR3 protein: CASSSRGPNSPLHF. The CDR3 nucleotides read TGCGCCAGCAGCTCCCGGGGGCCCAATTCACCCCTCCACTTT.

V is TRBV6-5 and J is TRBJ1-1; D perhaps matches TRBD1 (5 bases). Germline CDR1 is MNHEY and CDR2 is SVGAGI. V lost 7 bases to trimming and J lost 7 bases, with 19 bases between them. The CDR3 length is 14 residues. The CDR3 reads CASTRGPGMGEAFF. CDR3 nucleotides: TGTGCCAGCACCCGGGGCCCCGGGATGGGTGAAGCTTTCTTT.

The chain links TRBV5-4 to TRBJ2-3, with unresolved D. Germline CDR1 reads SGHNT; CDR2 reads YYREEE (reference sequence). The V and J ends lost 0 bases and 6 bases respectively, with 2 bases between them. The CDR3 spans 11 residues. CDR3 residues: CASSLADTQYF. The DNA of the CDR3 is TGTGCCAGCAGCTTGGCGGATACGCAGTATTTT.

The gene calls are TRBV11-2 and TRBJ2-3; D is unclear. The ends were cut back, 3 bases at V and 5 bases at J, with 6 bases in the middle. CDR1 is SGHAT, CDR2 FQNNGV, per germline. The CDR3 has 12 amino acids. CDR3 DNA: TGTGCCAGCAGCTTCAGACAAGATACGCAGTATTTT. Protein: CASSFRQDTQYF. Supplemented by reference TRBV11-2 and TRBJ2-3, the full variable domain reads EAGVAQSPRYKIIEKRQSVAFWCNPISGHATLYWYQQILGQGPKLLIQFQNNGVVDDSQLPKDRFSAERLKGVDSTLKIQPAKLEDSAVYLCASSFRQDTQYFGPGTRLTVL.

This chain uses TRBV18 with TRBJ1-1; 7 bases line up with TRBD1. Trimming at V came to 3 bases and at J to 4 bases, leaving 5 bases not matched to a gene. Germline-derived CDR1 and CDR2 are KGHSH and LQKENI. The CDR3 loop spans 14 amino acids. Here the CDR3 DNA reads TGTGCCAGCTCACCCCAGGGGGGAGGCACTGAAGCTTTCTTT. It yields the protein CASSPQGGGTEAFF.

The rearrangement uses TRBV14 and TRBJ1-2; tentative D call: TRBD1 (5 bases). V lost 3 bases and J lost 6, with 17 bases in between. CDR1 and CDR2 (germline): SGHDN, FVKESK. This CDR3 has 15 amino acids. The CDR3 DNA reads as TGTGCCAGCAGCCATTTCGCCCAGGGAGGAAATGGCTACACCTTC. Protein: CASSHFAQGGNGYTF.

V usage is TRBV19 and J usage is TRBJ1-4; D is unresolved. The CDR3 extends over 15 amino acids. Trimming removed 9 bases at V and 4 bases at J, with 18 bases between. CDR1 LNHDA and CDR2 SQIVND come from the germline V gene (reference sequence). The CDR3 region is CASRGRAGFNEKLFF. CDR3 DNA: TGTGCCAGCCGGGGAAGGGCGGGCTTTAATGAAAAACTGTTTTTT. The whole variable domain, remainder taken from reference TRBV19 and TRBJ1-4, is DGGITQSPKYLFRKEGQNVTLSCEQNLNHDAMYWYRQDPGQGLRLIYYSQIVNDFQKGDIAEGYSVSREKKESFPLTVTSAQKNPTAFYLCASRGRAGFNEKLFFGSGTQLSVL.

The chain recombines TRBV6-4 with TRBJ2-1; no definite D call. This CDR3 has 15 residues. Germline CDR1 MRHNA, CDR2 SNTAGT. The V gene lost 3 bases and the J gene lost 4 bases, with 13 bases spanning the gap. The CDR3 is CASSERHSQYNEQFF. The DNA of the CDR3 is TGTGCCAGCAGTGAAAGACATAGTCAATACAATGAGCAGTTCTTC.

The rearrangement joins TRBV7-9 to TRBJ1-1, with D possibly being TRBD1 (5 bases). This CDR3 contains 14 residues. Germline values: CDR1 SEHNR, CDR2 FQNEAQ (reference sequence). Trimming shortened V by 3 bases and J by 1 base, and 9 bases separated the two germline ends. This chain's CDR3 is CASSFQGGNTEAFF. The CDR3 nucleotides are TGTGCCAGCAGCTTTCAGGGTGGGAACACTGAAGCTTTCTTT.

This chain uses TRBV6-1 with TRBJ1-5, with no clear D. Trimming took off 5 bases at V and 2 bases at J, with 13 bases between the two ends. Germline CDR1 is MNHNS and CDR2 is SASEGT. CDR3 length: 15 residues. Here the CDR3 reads CASSLERMGNQPQHF. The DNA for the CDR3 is TGTGCCAGCAGTCTGGAACGAATGGGCAATCAGCCCCAGCATTTT.

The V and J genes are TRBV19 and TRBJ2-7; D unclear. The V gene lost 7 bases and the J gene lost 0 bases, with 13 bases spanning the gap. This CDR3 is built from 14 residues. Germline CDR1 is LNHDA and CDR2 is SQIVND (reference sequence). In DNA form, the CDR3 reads TGTGCCAGTAAAGCAGGCGTCAGCTCCTACGAGCAGTACTTC. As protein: CASKAGVSSYEQYF.

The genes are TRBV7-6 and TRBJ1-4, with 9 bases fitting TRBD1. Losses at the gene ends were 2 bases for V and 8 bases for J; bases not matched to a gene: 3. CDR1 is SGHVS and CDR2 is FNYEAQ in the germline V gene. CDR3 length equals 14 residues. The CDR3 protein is CASSLTDRGEKLFF. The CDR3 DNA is TGTGCCAGCAGCTTAACGGACAGGGGAGAAAAACTGTTTTTT.

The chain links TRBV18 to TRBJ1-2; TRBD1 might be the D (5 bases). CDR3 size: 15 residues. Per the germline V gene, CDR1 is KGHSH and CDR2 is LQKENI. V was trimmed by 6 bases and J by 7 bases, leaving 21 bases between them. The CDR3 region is CASSHTGGTSSGYTF. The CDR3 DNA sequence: TGTGCCAGCTCTCATACAGGAGGAACCTCTAGTGGCTACACCTTC.

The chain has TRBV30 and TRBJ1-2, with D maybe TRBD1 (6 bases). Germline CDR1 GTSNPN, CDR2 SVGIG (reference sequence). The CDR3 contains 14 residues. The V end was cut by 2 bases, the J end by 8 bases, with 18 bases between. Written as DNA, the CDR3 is TGTGCCTGGAGTCGGAAGGGACACCGCGGGGGCTACACCTTC. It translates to CAWSRKGHRGGYTF. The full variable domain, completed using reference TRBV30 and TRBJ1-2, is SQTIHQWPATLVQPVGSPLSLECTVEGTSNPNLYWYRQAAGRGLQLLFYSVGIGQISSEVPQNLSASRPQDRQFILSSKKLLLSDSGFYLCAWSRKGHRGGYTFGSGTRLTVV.

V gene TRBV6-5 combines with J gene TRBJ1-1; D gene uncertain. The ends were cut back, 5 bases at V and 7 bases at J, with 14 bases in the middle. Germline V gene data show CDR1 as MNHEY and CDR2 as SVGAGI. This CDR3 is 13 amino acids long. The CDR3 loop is CASSEAYRSEAFF. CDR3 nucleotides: TGTGCCAGCAGTGAAGCTTACCGGAGTGAAGCTTTCTTT.

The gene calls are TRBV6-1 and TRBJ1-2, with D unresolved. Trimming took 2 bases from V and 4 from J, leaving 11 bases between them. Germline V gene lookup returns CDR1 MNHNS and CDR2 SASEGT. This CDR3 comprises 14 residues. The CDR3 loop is CASSEIGESYGYTF. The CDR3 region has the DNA TGTGCCAGCAGTGAAATCGGGGAGAGCTATGGCTACACCTTC.